A single sample is the source of the 15 T cell receptor beta chains below, sequenced in a study of PD-L1 blockade in urothelial cancer. Assay: immunoSEQ multiplex PCR; the TCRdb copy retains only in-frame clones and omits some. The sample yields 70,000 or so clones, roughly 89% seen once. Specimen: PBMCs, collected around atezolizumab (anti-PD-L1) treatment. The receptor source for this set is a man in his sixties with urothelial cancer.

This clone was found once. The chain employs TRBV19 and TRBJ1-2, with TRBD1 matching 10 bases. CDR1 is LNHDA, CDR2 SQIVND, per germline (reference sequence). This CDR3 is built from 13 residues. V dropped 7 bases and J dropped 4; count of bases not matched to a gene: 3. CDR3: CASIWTGGYGYTF. The CDR3 DNA sequence: TGTGCCAGTATTTGGACAGGGGGCTATGGCTACACCTTC.

The chain couples TRBV4-1 to TRBJ1-1; no firm D call. V lost 2 bases, J lost 7 bases, and 17 bases lay in between. The CDR3 runs to 15 residues. Per the germline V gene, CDR1 is MGHRA and CDR2 is YSYEKL. The CDR3 is CASSQISWYGSEAFF. The DNA for the CDR3 is TGCGCCAGCAGCCAAATCTCATGGTACGGGAGTGAAGCTTTCTTT.

The chain is built from TRBV15 and TRBJ2-7, with D perhaps TRBD1 (6 bases). This CDR3 region has 14 residues. CDR1 is LNHNV and CDR2 is YYDKDF in the germline V gene (reference sequence). V was pared by 0 bases and J by 4 bases, with 10 bases between. The CDR3 DNA sequence: TGTGCCACCAGCAGAGACAGGGGTGGTTACGAGCAGTACTTC. As protein: CATSRDRGGYEQYF.

The V and J genes are TRBV12-5 and TRBJ2-7; no definite D call. The CDR3 has 12 amino acids. Germline CDR1 and CDR2: LGHNT and FRNRAP. V was trimmed by 2 bases and J by 4 bases, leaving 6 bases between them. The DNA of the CDR3 is TGTGCTAGTGGTTTGCCAGGATACGAGCAGTACTTC. This translates into CASGLPGYEQYF.

Only one count was recorded for this clone. This chain uses TRBV6-1 with TRBJ1-2; a possible D gene is TRBD1 (5 bases). With 6 bases removed from V and 5 bases from J, the gap between germline ends came to 13 bases. The V gene's germline CDR1 is MNHNS and CDR2 SASEGT. The CDR3 spans 13 residues. The DNA for the CDR3 is TGTGCCAGCAGGCGGGACGGATATTATGGCTACACCTTC. Encoded protein: CASRRDGYYGYTF.

This sequence joins TRBV19 and TRBJ2-7; the D gene is possibly TRBD1 (10 bases). CDR1 and CDR2 from the germline V gene are LNHDA and SQIVND (reference sequence). The CDR3 runs to 16 residues. Trimming took off 5 bases at V and 4 bases at J, with 21 bases between the two ends. The CDR3 is CASSSSGTGVRYEQYF. In nucleotides, the CDR3 is TGTGCCAGTAGTTCTAGCGGGACAGGGGTAAGGTACGAGCAGTACTTC.

In DNA, the CDR3 is TGTGCCAGCAGCCTCCCGGGACAGGGGACTGGCTACACCTTC. This codes for CASSLPGQGTGYTF. This rearrangement joins TRBV7-9 to TRBJ1-2; 10 bases fit TRBD1. The V and J ends lost 5 bases and 7 bases, in that order; junction bases with no gene match: 7. Germline CDR1 is SEHNR and CDR2 is FQNEAQ (reference sequence). There are 14 residues in the CDR3. Based on the CDR3 plus reference TRBV7-9 and TRBJ1-2, the full variable domain is DTGVSQNPRHKITKRGQNVTFRCDPISEHNRLYWYRQTLGQGPEFLTYFQNEAQLEKSRLLSDRFSAERPKGSFSTLEIQRTEQGDSAMYLCASSLPGQGTGYTFGSGTRLTVV.

This clone was counted between two and nine times. The rearrangement joins TRBV5-4 to TRBJ1-1; D is undetermined. The ends were cut back, 0 bases at V and 4 bases at J, with 7 bases in the middle. Germline CDR1 reads SGHNT; CDR2 reads YYREEE (reference sequence). The length of the CDR3 is 13 residues. CDR3 residues: CASSLAAGTEAFF. The CDR3 DNA is TGTGCCAGCAGCTTGGCGGCGGGCACTGAAGCTTTCTTT.

The chain links TRBV5-1 to TRBJ2-5, with D tentatively TRBD1 (6 bases). This CDR3 is built from 14 residues. Deletions cut 4 bases from V and 5 bases from J, with 15 bases between. The germline CDR1 and CDR2 sequences are SGHRS and YFSETQ. DNA of the CDR3: TGCGCCAGCAGCCCCGGTGGCAGGGGTGAGACCCAGTACTTC. Its translation is CASSPGGRGETQYF.

The chain combines TRBV9 with TRBJ1-2; 8 nucleotides match TRBD1. CDR1 is SGDLS, CDR2 YYNGEE, per germline. There are 16 residues in the CDR3. With 0 bases clipped from V and 0 bases from J, the junction kept 4 bases outside the gene matches. This CDR3 is CASSVAGQGPNYGYTF. The CDR3 nucleotides read TGTGCCAGCAGCGTAGCCGGACAGGGCCCTAACTATGGCTACACCTTC. The whole variable domain, remainder taken from reference TRBV9 and TRBJ1-2, is DSGVTQTPKHLITATGQRVTLRCSPRSGDLSVYWYQQSLDQGLQFLIQYYNGEERAKGNILERFSAQQFPDLHSELNLSSLELGDSALYFCASSVAGQGPNYGYTFGSGTRLTVV.

The V gene is TRBV10-3, the J gene TRBJ1-2, with TRBD1 identical over 8 bases. CDR1 and CDR2 from the germline V gene are ENHRY and SYGVKD. The CDR3 covers 13 residues. V lost 6 bases and J lost 4; bases outside the gene matches: 4. In nucleotides, the CDR3 is TGTGCCATCAGGGGGGACAGGAGCTATGGCTACACCTTC. Its translation: CAIRGDRSYGYTF.

This rearrangement joins TRBV10-1 to TRBJ2-2, with 9 bases matching TRBD1. Unmatched junction bases numbered 8, after V lost 5 bases and J lost 7 bases. The CDR3 has 15 amino acids. Germline V gene lookup returns CDR1 WNHNN and CDR2 SYGVQD (reference sequence). In DNA form, the CDR3 reads TGCGCCAGCAGTTCGGGACAGGGATCGAACGGGGAGCTGTTTTTT. Residues: CASSSGQGSNGELFF.

The chain carries TRBV19 and TRBJ2-2; D remains unclear. Germline CDR1 and CDR2: LNHDA and SQIVND (reference sequence). V was trimmed by 1 base and J by 7 bases, leaving 7 bases between them. This CDR3 spans 13 amino acids. In DNA, the CDR3 is TGTGCCAGTAGTATAGTGCGGAGCGGGGAGCTGTTTTTT. Amino acid sequence: CASSIVRSGELFF.

A single count supports this clone. V usage is TRBV7-2 and J usage is TRBJ1-2; 12 bases align to TRBD1. Germline V lookup: CDR1 SGHTA, CDR2 FQGNSA. This CDR3 is built from 16 residues. V trimming: 2 bases; J trimming: 7 bases; junction bases outside the gene matches: 8. CDR3 amino acids: CASSLSTGQGAGGYTF. In DNA form, the CDR3 reads TGTGCCAGCAGCTTATCTACGGGACAGGGGGCCGGTGGCTACACCTTC.

V usage is TRBV7-2 and J usage is TRBJ2-2; no reliable D call. With 5 bases removed from V and 3 bases from J, the gap between germline ends came to 7 bases. CDR3 length: 13 residues. CDR1 is SGHTA and CDR2 is FQGNSA in the germline V gene. The CDR3 region is CASSLPHTGELFF. The CDR3 DNA is TGTGCCAGCAGCCTACCTCACACCGGGGAGCTGTTTTTT.